This TCR beta chain stems from a study of blood T cell repertoires in COVID-19. Recruited during active infection, patients (from Seattle) were subsequently followed longitudinally. A single count supports this clone. Original data processing: Amplification of reference gene primers was used by the study to estimate nucleated cell counts. Libraries were prepared by immunoSEQ multiplex PCR; TCRdb keeps only in-frame clonotypes and omits some of them. Clonal size and the V and J genes are those of that table, whereas D and trimming came from the DNA. The sample consists of around 190,000 clones, 88% of them appearing once. The CDR3 is 15 amino acids. Trimming removed 1 base at V and 9 bases at J, with 15 bases between. Germline-derived CDR1 and CDR2 are KGHDR and SFDVKD.

The material sequenced was peripheral blood. The TCR comes from a man aged 50-59 years with COVID-19, enrolled during active disease. This chain uses TRBV24-1 with TRBJ2-1, with D tentatively TRBD1 (5 bases). CDR3 nucleotides: TGTGCCACCAGTGATTTCTCAGGGCATGAAGGTGAGCAGTTCTTC. As protein: CATSDFSGHEGEQFF.